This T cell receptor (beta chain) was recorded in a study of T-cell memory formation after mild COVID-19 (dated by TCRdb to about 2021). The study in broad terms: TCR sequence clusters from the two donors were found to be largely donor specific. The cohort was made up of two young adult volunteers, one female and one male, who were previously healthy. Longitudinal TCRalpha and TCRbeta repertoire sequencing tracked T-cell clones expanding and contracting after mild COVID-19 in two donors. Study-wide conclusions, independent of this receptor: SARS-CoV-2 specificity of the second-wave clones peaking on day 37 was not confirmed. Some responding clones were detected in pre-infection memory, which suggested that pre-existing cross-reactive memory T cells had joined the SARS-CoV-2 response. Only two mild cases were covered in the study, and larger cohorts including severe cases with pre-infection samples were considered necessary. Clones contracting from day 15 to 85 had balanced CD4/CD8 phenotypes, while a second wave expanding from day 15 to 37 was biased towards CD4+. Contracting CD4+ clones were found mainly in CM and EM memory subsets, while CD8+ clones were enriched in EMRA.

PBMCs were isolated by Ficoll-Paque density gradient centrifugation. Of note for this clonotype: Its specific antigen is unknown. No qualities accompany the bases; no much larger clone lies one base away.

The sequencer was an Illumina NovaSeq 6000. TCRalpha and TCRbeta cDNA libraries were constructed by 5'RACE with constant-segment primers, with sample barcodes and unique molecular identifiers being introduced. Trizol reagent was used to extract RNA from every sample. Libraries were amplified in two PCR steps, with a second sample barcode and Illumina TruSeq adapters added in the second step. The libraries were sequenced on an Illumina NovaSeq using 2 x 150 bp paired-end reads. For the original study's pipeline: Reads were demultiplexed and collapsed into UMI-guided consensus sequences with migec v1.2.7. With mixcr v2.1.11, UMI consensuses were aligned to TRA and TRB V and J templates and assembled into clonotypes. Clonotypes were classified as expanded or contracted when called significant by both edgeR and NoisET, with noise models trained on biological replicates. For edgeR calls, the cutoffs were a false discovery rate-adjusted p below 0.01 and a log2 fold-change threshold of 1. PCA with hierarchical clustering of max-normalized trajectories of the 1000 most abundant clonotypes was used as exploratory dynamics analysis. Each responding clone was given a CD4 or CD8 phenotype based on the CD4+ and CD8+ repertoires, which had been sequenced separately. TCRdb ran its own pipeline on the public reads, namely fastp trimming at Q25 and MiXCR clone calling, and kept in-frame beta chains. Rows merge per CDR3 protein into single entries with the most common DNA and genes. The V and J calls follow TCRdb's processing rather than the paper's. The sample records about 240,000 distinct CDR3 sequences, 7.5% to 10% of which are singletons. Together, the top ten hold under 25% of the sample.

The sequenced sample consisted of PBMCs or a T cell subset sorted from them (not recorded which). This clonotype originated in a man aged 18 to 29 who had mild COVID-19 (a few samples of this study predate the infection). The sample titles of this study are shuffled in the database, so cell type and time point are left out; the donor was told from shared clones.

The CDR3: CASSLPGRNGYTF. The DNA is as follows: TGTGCCAGCAGTTTACCAGGGAGGAATGGCTACACCTTC. The receptor chain draws on TRBV28 and TRBJ1-2; possibly the D gene is TRBD1, per 5 matching bases. CDR1 and CDR2 are read off the germline V gene as MDHEN and SYDVKM. Spanning cysteine to phenylalanine, the CDR3 consists of 13 amino acids. Only the CDR3 part of the read is kept: 39 bases, read in frame from the first base. Trimming takes 2 bases from V and 6 bases from J, and the germline ends sit 10 bases apart.